This T cell receptor beta chain was sequenced for a study of early T cells in non-severe SARS-CoV-2 infection. Each single cDNA molecule received a unique molecular identifier. TCRdb processed the 5' RACE reads anew with MiXCR; each CDR3 protein has one entry. The sample lists more than 85,000 distinct CDR3 sequences; 10% to 15% were seen once. CDR1 and CDR2 (germline): DFQATT, SNEGSKA (reference sequence). The V end lost 1 base, the J end lost 6 bases, and 25 bases lay between the germline ends. This CDR3 contains 17 residues. The sample holds many counts of this clonotype. Here the sequenced sample was whole blood, taken at baseline. The chain is built from TRBV20-1 and TRBJ2-7; D possibly corresponds to TRBD1 (6 bases). The receptor comes from an adult who was a healthcare worker with PCR-confirmed SARS-CoV-2 infection or an uninfected control (not recorded which). The CDR3 spells CSARGEVSTGRTGEQYF. In DNA, the CDR3 is TGCAGTGCTAGAGGAGAGGTTTCGACAGGTAGAACGGGCGAGCAGTACTTC.